Below are 32 T cell receptor beta chains sequenced from a single sample in a study of T cells in localized non-small cell lung cancer. This table comes from immunoSEQ multiplex PCR, and its TCRdb copy is limited to in-frame clones, with some not included. This table has around 41,000 clones, about 86% appearing once. Sample: peripheral blood, taken before any cancer treatment. The receptors were gathered from a woman between 18 and 49 years old with stage III lung adenocarcinoma.

V gene TRBV5-1 combines with J gene TRBJ1-4; D is perhaps TRBD1 (5 bases). The CDR3 contains 14 residues. The V gene lost 4 bases and the J gene lost 4 bases, with 11 bases spanning the gap. CDR1 and CDR2 (germline): SGHRS, YFSETQ. CDR3 DNA: TGCGCCAGCAGCACCGACAGAAATAATGAAAAACTGTTTTTT. This gives the protein CASSTDRNNEKLFF. The full variable domain, completed using reference TRBV5-1 and TRBJ1-4, is KAGVTQTPRYLIKTRGQQVTLSCSPISGHRSVSWYQQTPGQGLQFLFEYFSETQRNKGNFPGRFSGRQFSNSRSEMNVSTLELGDSALYLCASSTDRNNEKLFFGSGTQLSVL.

The V and J genes are TRBV5-1 and TRBJ2-1; TRBD1 matches at 10 bases. The germline V gene encodes CDR1 SGHRS and CDR2 YFSETQ. CDR3 length: 15 residues. Trimming cost V 4 bases and J 1 base; bases outside gene matches: 2. The CDR3 region is CASSQGQGSYNEQFF. Here the CDR3 DNA reads TGCGCCAGCAGCCAGGGACAGGGGTCCTACAATGAGCAGTTCTTC.

The chain has TRBV5-6 and TRBJ2-1; possibly TRBD2 for D (5 bases). The CDR3 spans 15 residues. The V end was cut by 1 base, the J end by 0 bases, with 8 bases between. Looked up from germline, CDR1 is SGHDT and CDR2 is YYEEEE. Written as DNA, the CDR3 is TGTGCCAGCAGCTTGATTACTAGCTCCTACAATGAGCAGTTCTTC. This gives the protein CASSLITSSYNEQFF.

CDR3 sequence: CASSPQGGANTGELFF. The CDR3 DNA sequence: TGTGCCAGCAGCCCACAGGGGGGGGCGAACACCGGGGAGCTGTTTTTT. V usage is TRBV7-6 and J usage is TRBJ2-2; maybe TRBD1 (8 bases). Germline CDR1 and CDR2: SGHVS and FNYEAQ. Trimming shortened V by 5 bases and J by 0 bases, and 13 bases separated the two germline ends. This CDR3 comprises 16 residues.

The chain carries TRBV29-1 and TRBJ1-2; maybe TRBD1 (5 bases). The CDR3 spans 14 residues. Trimming took off 5 bases at V and 8 bases at J, with 21 bases between the two ends. Germline V gene data show CDR1 as SQVTM and CDR2 as ANQGSEA. This CDR3 reads CSVSRRGTLEGYTF. DNA for the CDR3: TGCAGCGTTTCCCGACGGGGGACTCTAGAGGGCTACACCTTC.

There are a few counts of this clone. The chain has TRBV2 and TRBJ2-7; 9 bases match TRBD1. J lost 2 bases, V lost 8 bases, and 4 bases had no gene match. The CDR3 contains 13 residues. CDR1 SNHLY and CDR2 FYNNEI come from the germline V gene. The CDR3 DNA follows: TGTGCCAGCGGCGGGACAGGGCCCTACGAGCAGTACTTC. This translates into CASGGTGPYEQYF.

The J gene is TRBJ1-4, the V gene TRBV9, with D unclear. Germline CDR1 SGDLS, CDR2 YYNGEE. The CDR3 is made up of 15 amino acids. The germline V and J ends were trimmed by 0 bases and 7 bases, with 13 bases remaining between them. CDR3 nucleotides: TGTGCCAGCAGCGTAGCGAGCCTCATTGGTGAAAAACTGTTTTTT. Encoded protein: CASSVASLIGEKLFF.

This clone was counted once. The gene calls are TRBV2 and TRBJ2-1, with TRBD2 matching 15 bases. V shed 6 bases, J shed 3 bases, and the junction held 6 bases outside the gene matches. CDR1 is SNHLY and CDR2 is FYNNEI in the germline V gene. The length of the CDR3 is 17 residues. Here the CDR3 reads CASRIGLAGGVYNEQFF. CDR3 sequence (DNA): TGTGCCAGCAGAATAGGACTAGCGGGGGGGGTCTACAATGAGCAGTTCTTC.

The table lists this clone with a count of one. CDR3 bases: TGTGCCAGTAGTAGCAAGGGTTTCTCCTACAATGAGCAGTTCTTC. Its translation is CASSSKGFSYNEQFF. J is TRBJ2-1 and V is TRBV19; no definite D call. Germline V lookup: CDR1 LNHDA, CDR2 SQIVND (reference sequence). V was pared by 4 bases and J by 0 bases, with 10 bases between. This CDR3 spans 15 amino acids.

V and J are TRBV5-4 and TRBJ2-5, with 7 positions matching TRBD1. V dropped 0 bases and J dropped 1; count of bases not matched to a gene: 6. From germline, CDR1 is SGHNT and CDR2 YYREEE (reference sequence). The length of the CDR3 is 16 residues. This CDR3 reads CASSLAGGQVQETQYF. The CDR3, as DNA: TGTGCCAGCAGCTTGGCCGGCGGACAGGTCCAAGAGACCCAGTACTTC.

The chain has TRBV6-5 and TRBJ2-1; TRBD1 agrees at 9 bases. After removal of 7 bases from V and 7 bases from J, the junction contained 8 bases not matched to a gene. The CDR3 is 14 residues long. From germline, CDR1 is MNHEY and CDR2 SVGAGI. The CDR3 DNA reads as TGTGCCAGCAATCGACCGGGACAGGGTAATGAGCAGTTCTTC. Translated: CASNRPGQGNEQFF.

The rearrangement uses TRBV19 and TRBJ2-1; perhaps D is TRBD1 or TRBD2 (6 bases each). CDR1 and CDR2 from the germline V gene are LNHDA and SQIVND (reference sequence). The CDR3 covers 14 residues. V was pared by 5 bases and J by 6 bases, with 14 bases between. CDR3 DNA sequence: TGTGCCAGTAGTCTGGGGGGCCTAGTCAATGAGCAGTTCTTC. This translates into CASSLGGLVNEQFF.

V usage is TRBV5-1 and J usage is TRBJ2-3, with D possibly being TRBD2 (6 bases). Per germline, CDR1 SGHRS and CDR2 YFSETQ. The CDR3 contains 14 residues. Trimming took 4 bases from V and 2 from J, leaving 11 bases between them. The CDR3 coding sequence is TGCGCCAGCAGCACGGGACTTCCCACAGATACGCAGTATTTT. It translates to CASSTGLPTDTQYF.

This sequence joins TRBV9 and TRBJ1-4; 9 nucleotides agree with TRBD1. Germline V gene data show CDR1 as SGDLS and CDR2 as YYNGEE. CDR3 length: 16 amino acids. The V segment lost 0 bases and the J segment 8 bases; nucleotides outside the gene matches: 8. The CDR3 sequence is CASSVDGTGTFEKLFF. The CDR3, as DNA: TGTGCCAGCAGCGTAGATGGGACAGGGACTTTCGAAAAACTGTTTTTT.

This chain joins TRBV6-5 and TRBJ1-1, with D tentatively TRBD1 (5 bases). CDR1 MNHEY and CDR2 SVGAGI come from the germline V gene. The CDR3 totals 13 residues. Trimming removed 6 bases at V and 3 bases at J, with 11 bases between. The CDR3 protein is CASRKMGDTEAFF. CDR3 DNA: TGTGCCAGCAGGAAGATGGGGGACACTGAAGCTTTCTTT.

The rearrangement uses TRBV7-6 and TRBJ1-6; TRBD1 is a possible D gene (6 bases). CDR3 length: 14 amino acids. CDR1 and CDR2 from the germline V gene are SGHVS and FNYEAQ. Trimming stripped 5 bases from V and 7 bases from J, with 12 bases between. CDR3 in amino acids: CASSLRTGNSPLHF. DNA of the CDR3: TGTGCCAGCAGCCTCCGTACAGGGAATTCACCCCTCCACTTT.

The gene calls are TRBV6-6 and TRBJ1-2, with D perhaps TRBD1 (6 bases). The germline gives CDR1 MNHNY, CDR2 SVGAGI (reference sequence). This CDR3 is built from 15 residues. The V and J ends lost 2 bases and 2 bases respectively, with 12 bases between them. DNA of the CDR3: TGTGCCAGCAGTTACCTACAGGGCTTGAACTATGGCTACACCTTC. Translation: CASSYLQGLNYGYTF.

The chain is built from TRBV28 and TRBJ1-2; D not resolved. The length of the CDR3 is 16 residues. In germline, CDR1 is MDHEN, CDR2 SYDVKM. The ends were cut back, 5 bases at V and 8 bases at J, with 24 bases in the middle. CDR3 DNA sequence: TGTGCCAGCAGTGTGACGCTCGGGTCCCCCACTGGGGGCTACACCTTC. The encoded protein is CASSVTLGSPTGGYTF.

This clone appeared a single time. The V and J genes are TRBV5-6 and TRBJ1-2; a weak D match, TRBD1 (5 bases). Germline CDR1 and CDR2: SGHDT and YYEEEE. Deletions cut 1 base from V and 8 bases from J, with 15 bases between. This CDR3 contains 14 residues. CDR3 sequence: CASSLRGVSWGYTF. CDR3 DNA sequence: TGTGCCAGCAGCTTGCGGGGGGTCTCCTGGGGCTACACCTTC.

The V and J genes are TRBV7-8 and TRBJ2-3; 14 nucleotides agree with TRBD2. The trim removed 6 bases at V and 3 bases at J, leaving 5 bases unmatched. CDR1 SGHVS and CDR2 FQNEAQ come from the germline V gene. The CDR3 runs 16 residues. The CDR3 protein is CASRPGTSGGTDTQYF. Here the CDR3 DNA reads TGTGCCAGCAGACCCGGGACTAGCGGGGGAACAGATACGCAGTATTTT.

The CDR3 DNA reads TGTGCCACCAAAGCCTCCGGGACAGGGGACACCGGGGAGCTGTTTTTT. Residues: CATKASGTGDTGELFF. The chain couples TRBV15 to TRBJ2-2; 10 positions match TRBD1. V shed 7 bases and J 3 bases; nucleotides not matched to a gene: 8. Germline CDR1 is LNHNV and CDR2 is YYDKDF (reference sequence). The CDR3 loop spans 16 amino acids.

This clone came up a few times. This chain connects TRBV7-9 to TRBJ1-1; D not resolved. CDR3 length: 15 amino acids. The V end lost 0 bases, the J end lost 10 bases, and 18 bases lay between the germline ends. CDR1 is SEHNR, CDR2 FQNEAQ, per germline (reference sequence). The CDR3 DNA sequence: TGTGCCAGCAGCTTAGCCGGCGTAGACCGGGGTGCAGCTTTCTTT. Translated, it gives CASSLAGVDRGAAFF.

The J gene is TRBJ2-5, the V gene TRBV5-4; TRBD1 matches at 9 bases. The ends lost 4 bases at V and 3 bases at J; junction bases unmatched: 4. CDR1 and CDR2 from the germline V gene are SGHNT and YYREEE (reference sequence). CDR3 length: 14 amino acids. CDR3 DNA: TGTGCCAGCAGCCTACAGGGGGCTAAAGAGACCCAGTACTTC. As protein: CASSLQGAKETQYF.

This sequence joins TRBV7-9 and TRBJ1-3; tentatively, D is TRBD1 (5 bases). CDR3 size: 14 residues. V lost 7 bases, J lost 0 bases, and 10 bases lay in between. CDR1 is SEHNR, CDR2 FQNEAQ, per germline (reference sequence). CDR3 coding DNA: TGTGCCAGCACTGAACAGGTCTCTGGAAACACCATATATTTT. Its translation: CASTEQVSGNTIYF.

The gene calls are TRBV19 and TRBJ1-1; D call uncertain. This CDR3 comprises 15 residues. Trimming cost V 5 bases and J 3 bases, with 16 bases left between them. From germline, CDR1 is LNHDA and CDR2 SQIVND (reference sequence). The CDR3 sequence is CASSVNRWRDTEAFF. CDR3 DNA sequence: TGTGCCAGTAGTGTCAACCGGTGGAGGGACACTGAAGCTTTCTTT.

The chain carries TRBV20-1 and TRBJ1-5; D is unclear. Germline values: CDR1 DFQATT, CDR2 SNEGSKA (reference sequence). There are 9 residues in the CDR3. V was pared by 8 bases and J by 6 bases, with 5 bases between. CDR3 protein: CSLFQPQHF. CDR3 bases: TGCAGTTTGTTTCAGCCCCAGCATTTT.

This clone was observed a single time. The rearrangement links TRBV9 to TRBJ2-5, with 8 bases that match TRBD2. V gave up 0 bases and J gave up 5 bases; unmatched junction bases: 6. The CDR3 totals 15 residues. The germline gives CDR1 SGDLS, CDR2 YYNGEE. Here the CDR3 DNA reads TGTGCCAGCAGCGTAGCGGGGGGGCCGGGGGAGACCCAGTACTTC. Its translation is CASSVAGGPGETQYF.

This chain connects TRBV18 to TRBJ2-3, with a possible D match to TRBD2 (5 bases). The CDR3 runs to 15 residues. Looked up from germline, CDR1 is KGHSH and CDR2 is LQKENI. V lost 4 bases, J lost 4 bases, and 15 bases lay in between. Here the CDR3 DNA reads TGTGCCAGCTCACGGGCTAGCTGGACGGCAGATACGCAGTATTTT. This sequence encodes CASSRASWTADTQYF.

There are a few counts of this clone. This sequence joins TRBV7-9 and TRBJ2-2; a weak D match, TRBD2 (5 bases). V lost 5 bases and J 4 bases, leaving 17 bases between the germline ends. This CDR3 region has 16 residues. The germline V gene has CDR1 SEHNR and CDR2 FQNEAQ (reference sequence). The chain's CDR3 is CASSPPFRLATGELFF. CDR3 DNA sequence: TGTGCCAGCAGCCCCCCCTTTCGGCTAGCCACCGGGGAGCTGTTTTTT.

CDR3 nucleotide sequence: TGTGCCAGCAGCCACGGGACGATGAACACTGAAGCTTTCTTT. Amino acid sequence: CASSHGTMNTEAFF. This chain uses TRBV7-2 with TRBJ1-1; a possible D gene is TRBD1 (5 bases). Germline-derived CDR1 and CDR2 are SGHTA and FQGNSA. Trimming pared 5 bases from V and 0 bases from J, leaving 10 bases between. The CDR3 is 14 residues long.

On this clone: In the same sample, other DNA sequences code for this CDR3. This chain links TRBV7-2 with TRBJ1-6; 9 bases are a match to TRBD1. Germline values: CDR1 SGHTA, CDR2 FQGNSA. J lost 7 bases, V lost 1 base, and 5 bases had no gene match. The CDR3 length is 16 residues. DNA of the CDR3: TGTGCCAGCAGCTTAGGGGGACAGGGTAGGAATTCACCCCTCCACTTT. Its protein is CASSLGGQGRNSPLHF.

The V call is TRBV7-9, the J call TRBJ2-7; 10 positions agree with TRBD1. V was pared by 5 bases and J by 2 bases, with 9 bases of the junction left unmatched. The CDR3 is 16 residues long. The germline V gene has CDR1 SEHNR and CDR2 FQNEAQ (reference sequence). The CDR3 region is CASSPRVGTGAYEQYF. The CDR3 region has the DNA TGTGCCAGCAGCCCACGGGTTGGGACAGGGGCCTACGAGCAGTACTTC.